These 26 T cell receptor beta chains were all obtained from the same sample, sequenced in a study of blood T cell repertoires in COVID-19 (dated by TCRdb to the early 2020s). Libraries were constructed by the immunoSEQ multiplex PCR assay. In TCRdb, the immuneACCESS table is reduced to in-frame sequences with V and J assigned. These tables do not hold every clone; where another copy was compared, an unresolved V gene accounts for under half, and the others remain unexplained. This sample lists some 150,000 clones; roughly 82% were detected once. The ten biggest clones cover approximately 5% of the sample. The material sequenced was peripheral blood. The receptors were sampled from a human donor in a cohort sampled during active COVID-19.

The genes are TRBV23-1 and TRBJ2-3, with D uncertain. Being an ORF, TRBV23-1 has a function that is uncertain. The CDR3 sequence is 14 residues long. V shed 7 bases and J shed 2 bases, with 13 bases lying between them. The CDR3: CASTNRIFTDTQYF. In nucleotides, the CDR3 is TGCGCCAGCACCAACAGAATTTTCACAGATACGCAGTATTTT.

The V and J genes are TRBV11-1 and TRBJ2-1, with TRBD1 identical over 9 bases. Per the germline V gene, CDR1 is SGHAT and CDR2 is FQDESV (reference sequence). CDR3 length: 15 amino acids. V lost 5 bases to trimming and J lost 6 bases; unmatched junction nucleotides: 8. CDR3 sequence (DNA): TGTGCCAGCAGCGACACAGGGGGCGCTGGCAATGAGCAGTTCTTC. Translated, it gives CASSDTGGAGNEQFF.

The genes are TRBV28 and TRBJ1-2; 8 bases agree with TRBD1. Germline lookup yields CDR1 MDHEN and CDR2 SYDVKM. This CDR3 is built from 13 residues. V lost 7 bases and J lost 8; bases outside the gene matches: 9. The CDR3 coding sequence is TGTGCCAGCACCCGCAACAGGGGGGGAGGCTACACCTTC. Its protein is CASTRNRGGGYTF.

This chain links TRBV23-1 with TRBJ2-7; possibly TRBD2 for D (5 bases). TRBV23-1 qualifies as an ORF whose function is uncertain. This CDR3 spans 16 amino acids. V dropped 0 bases and J dropped 0 bases, with 12 bases sitting between them. The CDR3, as DNA: TGCGCCAGCAGTCAATCAGTCCGGGAAACCTCCTACGAGCAGTACGTC. It codes for CASSQSVRETSYEQYV.

The chain joins TRBV6-6 to TRBJ2-7; D is uncertain. This CDR3 region has 11 residues. Trimming cost V 6 bases and J 1 base, with 4 bases left between them. The germline gives CDR1 MNHNY, CDR2 SVGAGI (reference sequence). The CDR3 coding sequence is TGTGCCAGCAGCCCTTCCTACGAGCAGTACTTC. Translation: CASSPSYEQYF.

The rearrangement uses TRBV27 and TRBJ2-5; 8 nucleotides agree with TRBD1. CDR3 size: 14 residues. V gave up 5 bases and J gave up 2 bases; unmatched junction bases: 4. Germline V gene sequence: CDR1 MNHEY, CDR2 SMNVEV (reference sequence). CDR3 region: CASSPQGAQETQYF. The CDR3, as DNA: TGTGCCAGCAGTCCCCAGGGGGCGCAAGAGACCCAGTACTTC.

The gene calls are TRBV3-1 (or the pseudogene TRBV3-2) and TRBJ1-2; 7 bases map to TRBD1. Germline CDR1 LGHDT, CDR2 YNNKEL (reference sequence). The V gene end was trimmed by 0 bases and the J gene end by 3 bases; junction bases not matched to a gene: 4. The CDR3 is made up of 15 amino acids. The CDR3 here is CASSQERQGDYGYTF. The DNA for the CDR3 is TGTGCCAGCAGCCAAGAGCGGCAGGGGGACTATGGCTACACCTTC.

CDR3 nucleotides: TGTGCCAGCACCCTCCGGTATCCTAGTTTTCGTTCGACCTACGAGCAGTACTTC. Translation: CASTLRYPSFRSTYEQYF. This chain links TRBV21-1 with TRBJ2-7; the tabulated D call, TRBD2, remains unverified against the DNA. TRBV21-1 is reported as a pseudogene. The CDR3 length is 18 residues.

The rearrangement uses TRBV5-1 and TRBJ2-1, with D possibly TRBD2 on 6 matching bases. CDR3 length equals 14 residues. Trimming shortened V by 0 bases and J by 4 bases, and 8 bases separated the two germline ends. CDR1 is SGHRS, CDR2 YFSETQ, per germline. The CDR3 bases are TGCGCCAGCAGCTTGGCCGCGGGGTACAATGAGCAGTTCTTC. Translating it yields CASSLAAGYNEQFF.

The V call is TRBV5-1, the J call TRBJ1-5; D is possibly TRBD1 (6 bases). CDR3 length: 16 residues. Trimming cost V 3 bases and J 3 bases, with 16 bases left between them. CDR1 and CDR2 (germline): SGHRS, YFSETQ. CDR3 sequence (DNA): TGCGCCAGCAGCTCTCCTTGGACAGCGACCAATCAGCCCCAGCATTTT. This sequence encodes CASSSPWTATNQPQHF. The variable domain in full, completed from reference TRBV5-1 and TRBJ1-5, reads KAGVTQTPRYLIKTRGQQVTLSCSPISGHRSVSWYQQTPGQGLQFLFEYFSETQRNKGNFPGRFSGRQFSNSRSEMNVSTLELGDSALYLCASSSPWTATNQPQHFGDGTRLSIL.

This chain joins TRBV12-3 or TRBV12-4 and TRBJ2-7, with TRBD2 matching over 7 bases. Trimming took 8 bases from V and 3 from J; bases not matched to a gene: 7. The CDR3 runs 13 residues. The CDR3: CASGQRESYEQYF. In DNA, the CDR3 is TGTGCCAGCGGGCAGCGGGAAAGCTACGAGCAGTACTTC.

With regard to this clone: It may be a read error: a sequence one base away is much more abundant. The sample contains more than one DNA sequence encoding this CDR3. This chain uses TRBV7-3 with TRBJ1-1; weak D call: TRBD1 (5 bases). Germline V gene lookup returns CDR1 SGHTA and CDR2 FQGTGA. V was clipped by 4 bases and J by 1 base, with 7 bases between them. The CDR3 has 13 residues. Here the CDR3 DNA reads TGTGCCAGCAGCTCCACAGGGAACACTGAAGCTTTCTTT. Protein sequence: CASSSTGNTEAFF.

The chain combines TRBV3-1 (or the pseudogene TRBV3-2) with TRBJ2-7; D is undetermined. V lost 1 base and J 2 bases, leaving 3 bases between the germline ends. Germline V lookup: CDR1 LGHDT, CDR2 YNNKEL (reference sequence). The length of the CDR3 is 12 residues. CDR3 region: CASSQGPYEQYF. Written as DNA, the CDR3 is TGTGCCAGCAGCCAAGGGCCCTACGAGCAGTACTTC.

The chain couples TRBV29-1 to TRBJ1-2; TRBD1 matches 7 bases. Germline lookup yields CDR1 SQVTM and CDR2 ANQGSEA. This CDR3 spans 13 amino acids. The V and J ends lost 3 bases and 8 bases, in that order; junction bases with no gene match: 9. The CDR3 reads CSVEITGARGYTF. The CDR3 DNA follows: TGCAGCGTTGAGATAACAGGGGCGCGAGGCTACACCTTC.

V gene TRBV25-1 combines with J gene TRBJ1-5, with D possibly matching TRBD1 (5 bases). CDR1 and CDR2 from the germline V gene are MGHDK and SYGVNS. Trimming cost V 4 bases and J 0 bases, with 10 bases left between them. CDR3 size: 15 residues. The CDR3 spells CASSGLGGSNQPQHF. CDR3 coding DNA: TGTGCCAGCAGTGGCCTCGGGGGTAGCAATCAGCCCCAGCATTTT.

The chain combines TRBV6-5 with TRBJ1-1; the match to TRBD1 covers 7 bases. CDR1 MNHEY and CDR2 SVGAGI come from the germline V gene. The CDR3 totals 14 residues. After removal of 6 bases from V and 3 bases from J, the junction contained 7 bases not matched to a gene. The CDR3 reads CASSRRGSDTEAFF. In DNA, the CDR3 is TGTGCCAGCAGCCGCAGGGGGTCTGACACTGAAGCTTTCTTT.

This clone was recorded only once. The chain employs TRBV15 and TRBJ2-3; TRBD1 aligns across 8 bases. Germline CDR1 LNHNV, CDR2 YYDKDF (reference sequence). CDR3 length equals 15 residues. Trimming at V came to 0 bases and at J to 5 bases, leaving 4 bases not matched to a gene. CDR3 DNA sequence: TGTGCCACCAGCAGAGACAGGGGGCAAGGAGATACGCAGTATTTT. It yields the protein CATSRDRGQGDTQYF. The full variable domain, completed using reference TRBV15 and TRBJ2-3, is DAMVIQNPRYQVTQFGKPVTLSCSQTLNHNVMYWYQQKSSQAPKLLFHYYDKDFNNEADTPDNFQSRRPNTSFCFLDIRSPGLGDTAMYLCATSRDRGQGDTQYFGPGTRLTVL.

V is TRBV10-2 and J is TRBJ2-7; 11 bases align to TRBD2. Trimming removed 6 bases from V and 3 bases from J; junction bases left unmatched: 1. The CDR3 covers 13 residues. Looked up from germline, CDR1 is WSHSY and CDR2 is SAAADI. The chain's CDR3 is CASRTSGVYEQYV. The DNA for the CDR3 is TGCGCCAGCAGGACTAGCGGGGTCTACGAGCAGTACGTC.

The rearrangement joins TRBV2 to TRBJ1-4; a weak D match, TRBD1 (5 bases). CDR3 length: 14 amino acids. Germline V gene data show CDR1 as SNHLY and CDR2 as FYNNEI. The germline V and J ends were trimmed by 7 bases and 4 bases, with 13 bases remaining between them. CDR3 bases: TGTGCCAGCAATGGGGGACTGTTTAATGAAAAACTGTTTTTT. Encoded protein: CASNGGLFNEKLFF.

The chain is built from TRBV19 and TRBJ2-5, with D possibly matching TRBD2 (6 bases). The CDR3 has 17 amino acids. The germline V gene encodes CDR1 LNHDA and CDR2 SQIVND (reference sequence). V was clipped by 3 bases and J by 1 base, with 18 bases between them. CDR3 region: CASSMPSRSGLQETQYF. CDR3 coding DNA: TGTGCCAGTAGTATGCCCTCCCGTTCGGGACTCCAAGAGACCCAGTACTTC.

The chain carries TRBV25-1 and TRBJ2-1; the match to TRBD1 covers 7 bases. V lost 3 bases, J lost 7 bases, and 0 bases stayed unmatched. The CDR3 extends over 12 amino acids. Germline V gene data show CDR1 as MGHDK and CDR2 as SYGVNS. CDR3: CASSDRGNEQFF. CDR3 sequence (DNA): TGTGCCAGCAGTGACAGGGGGAATGAGCAGTTCTTC.

The rearrangement joins TRBV7-9 to TRBJ2-7; 8 bases align to TRBD2. V trimming: 2 bases; J trimming: 1 base; junction bases outside the gene matches: 4. Germline CDR1 is SEHNR and CDR2 is FQNEAQ (reference sequence). The CDR3 has 15 amino acids. The CDR3 is CASSLITSGSYEQYF. CDR3 nucleotide sequence: TGTGCCAGCAGCTTAATTACTAGCGGTTCCTACGAGCAGTACTTC.

CDR3 sequence (DNA): TGTGCCTGGAGCAGGGGTGCCCTGGACACAGATACGCAGTATTTT. Amino acids: CAWSRGALDTDTQYF. V is TRBV30 and J is TRBJ2-3; D might be TRBD1 (6 bases). The CDR3 runs 15 residues. Germline V gene lookup returns CDR1 GTSNPN and CDR2 SVGIG (reference sequence). With 3 bases removed from V and 2 bases from J, the gap between germline ends came to 15 bases.

This sequence joins TRBV28 and TRBJ2-6, with D tentatively TRBD2 (6 bases). Trimming removed 3 bases at V and 0 bases at J, with 21 bases between. Germline CDR1 is MDHEN and CDR2 is SYDVKM. This CDR3 is 20 amino acids long. The CDR3 here is CASSFSLRGGTDSGANVLTF. CDR3 DNA sequence: TGTGCCAGCAGTTTCAGCCTCCGGGGCGGGACTGACTCTGGGGCCAACGTCCTGACTTTC. Drawing the rest from reference TRBV28 and TRBJ2-6, the complete variable domain is DVKVTQSSRYLVKRTGEKVFLECVQDMDHENMFWYRQDPGLGLRLIYFSYDVKMKEKGDIPEGYSVSREKKERFSLILESASTNQTSMYLCASSFSLRGGTDSGANVLTFGAGSRLTVL.

This clone was recorded only once. The V gene is TRBV30, the J gene TRBJ2-7, with 8 bases fitting TRBD1. This CDR3 region has 13 residues. The germline V gene has CDR1 GTSNPN and CDR2 SVGIG (reference sequence). The V gene end was trimmed by 7 bases and the J gene end by 4 bases; junction bases not matched to a gene: 9. The DNA of the CDR3 is TGTGCCTTGACATGGACAGGGCGGTACGAGCAGTACTTC. Protein sequence: CALTWTGRYEQYF.

The chain employs TRBV6-5 and TRBJ1-2; no firm D call. Germline V gives CDR1 MNHEY, CDR2 SVGAGI. Trimming removed 2 bases at V and 3 bases at J, with 10 bases between. The CDR3 runs to 14 residues. The DNA of the CDR3 is TGTGCCAGCAGTTACGTACCGCGGGACTATGGCTACACCTTC. Its protein product is CASSYVPRDYGYTF.